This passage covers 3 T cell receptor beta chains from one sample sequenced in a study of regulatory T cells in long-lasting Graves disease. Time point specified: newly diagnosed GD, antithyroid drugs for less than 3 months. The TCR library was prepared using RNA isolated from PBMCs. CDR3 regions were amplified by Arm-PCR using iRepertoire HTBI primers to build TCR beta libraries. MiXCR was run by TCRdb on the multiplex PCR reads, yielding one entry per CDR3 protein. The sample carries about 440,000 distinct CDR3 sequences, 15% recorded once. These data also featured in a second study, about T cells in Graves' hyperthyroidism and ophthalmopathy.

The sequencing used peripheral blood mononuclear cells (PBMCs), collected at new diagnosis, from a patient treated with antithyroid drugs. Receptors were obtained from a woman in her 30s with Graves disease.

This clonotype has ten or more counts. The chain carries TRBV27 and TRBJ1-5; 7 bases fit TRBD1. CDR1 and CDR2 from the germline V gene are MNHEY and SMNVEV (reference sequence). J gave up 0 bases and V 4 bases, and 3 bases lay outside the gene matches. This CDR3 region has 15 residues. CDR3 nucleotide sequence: TGTGCCAGCAGTTCGACAGGGAATAGCAATCAGCCCCAGCATTTT. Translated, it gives CASSSTGNSNQPQHF.

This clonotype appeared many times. Here the CDR3 reads CAILGGTNTGELFF. DNA of the CDR3: TGTGCCATCTTAGGGGGAACCAACACCGGGGAGCTGTTTTTT. The rearrangement joins TRBV10-3 to TRBJ2-2; weak D call: TRBD1 (6 bases). Germline V gene data show CDR1 as ENHRY and CDR2 as SYGVKD. Trimming stripped 8 bases from V and 2 bases from J, with 12 bases between. The CDR3 totals 14 residues.

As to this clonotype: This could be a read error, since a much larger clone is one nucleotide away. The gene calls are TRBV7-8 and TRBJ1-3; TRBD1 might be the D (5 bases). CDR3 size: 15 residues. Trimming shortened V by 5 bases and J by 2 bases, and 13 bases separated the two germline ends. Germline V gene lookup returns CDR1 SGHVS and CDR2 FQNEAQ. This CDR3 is CASSTGLIPGNTIYF. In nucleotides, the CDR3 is TGTGCCAGCAGCACGGGACTGATCCCTGGAAACACCATATATTTT.